Here is one TCR beta chain with its context. Its matching antigen is unknown. This record comes from a study of T cells in Graves' hyperthyroidism and ophthalmopathy. Points from the study as a whole: Most thyroid-expanded clonotypes above 0.001 were also found in blood. The model anticipated ophthalmopathy a median about 7.1 months pre-onset.

Trimming cost V 9 bases and J 5 bases; bases outside gene matches: 9. The CDR3 contains 13 residues. Per germline, CDR1 SGHAT and CDR2 FQNNGV. It was RNA transcripts that yielded the amplified TCR beta CDR3 regions. Primed by the HTBI set, a first-round RT-PCR was run on the TCR CDR3. TCRdb re-derived calls from the multiplex PCR reads in MiXCR, one entry per CDR3 protein. The data hold 750,000 to 950,000 distinct CDR3 sequences, with 35% to 40% observed a single time. No progression to ophthalmopathy during 18 months of follow-up defined stable disease. PBMCs were obtained from roughly 10 ml fresh peripheral blood.

Material for sequencing was blood. The chain combines TRBV11-2 with TRBJ2-7, with TRBD1 matching over 8 bases. This receptor was identified in a young man with Graves' hyperthyroidism. The CDR3 DNA is TGTGCCAGTACCGGGACAGGCGTCAACGAGCAGTACTTC. Protein product: CASTGTGVNEQYF.